The 9 T cell receptor beta chains reported below all come from one sample, sequenced in a study of CD8 T cells in ankylosing spondylitis. TCRdb re-called the 5' RACE reads with MiXCR, one entry per CDR3 protein. The repertoire holds roughly 120,000 distinct CDR3 sequences, with 12% to 15% as singletons. Sequenced sample: blood, either unsorted or a sorted T cell fraction (not recorded which). These receptors originate from a female donor with ankylosing spondylitis or in good health (not recorded which).

The chain employs TRBV20-1 and TRBJ2-5; D possibly corresponds to TRBD1 (6 bases). The V end lost 6 bases, the J end lost 4 bases, and 18 bases lay between the germline ends. This CDR3 has 14 amino acids. Germline CDR1 and CDR2: DFQATT and SNEGSKA (reference sequence). As DNA, the CDR3 is TGCAGTGCATGGGACATAACGAAGGGAGAGACCCAGTACTTC. Its protein is CSAWDITKGETQYF.

In its sample, this clonotype was seen many times. The J gene is TRBJ2-1, the V gene TRBV28; D is unclear. Trimming shortened V by 3 bases and J by 6 bases, and 15 bases separated the two germline ends. The CDR3 contains 15 residues. Germline V CDR1 and CDR2: MDHEN, SYDVKM. The CDR3, as DNA: TGTGCCAGCAGTTTTAACCTCGGGTTATCCAATGAGCAGTTCTTC. This translates into CASSFNLGLSNEQFF.

This chain joins TRBV20-1 and TRBJ2-1, with TRBD1 matching over 9 bases. Germline V gene sequence: CDR1 DFQATT, CDR2 SNEGSKA (reference sequence). Trimming removed 3 bases from V and 12 bases from J; junction bases left unmatched: 6. This CDR3 comprises 12 residues. CDR3 coding DNA: TGCAGTGCTAGGTGGGGACAGGGCCGGCAGTTCTTC. Encoded protein: CSARWGQGRQFF.

This clonotype has ten or more counts. The V call is TRBV6-1, the J call TRBJ2-5; TRBD2 matches 11 bases. This CDR3 is built from 15 residues. The germline gives CDR1 MNHNS, CDR2 SASEGT. V lost 4 bases, J lost 2 bases, and 3 bases stayed unmatched. The CDR3 here is CASSGLAGRQETQYF. The CDR3 nucleotides read TGTGCCAGCAGTGGACTAGCGGGACGGCAAGAGACCCAGTACTTC.

This clonotype came up many times. The genes are TRBV11-2 and TRBJ2-7; TRBD1 aligns across 10 bases. CDR1 SGHAT and CDR2 FQNNGV come from the germline V gene. The CDR3 is 20 amino acids. J gave up 1 base and V 1 base, and 16 bases lay outside the gene matches. CDR3 sequence (DNA): TGTGCCAGCAGCTTAGTGGGGACAGGGGATGGTGGAGGGATTTCCTACGAGCAGTACTTC. Residues: CASSLVGTGDGGGISYEQYF.

This clonotype was observed a few times. This sequence joins TRBV28 and TRBJ1-2, with no clear D. The length of the CDR3 is 12 residues. From germline, CDR1 is MDHEN and CDR2 SYDVKM. Trimming pared 5 bases from V and 8 bases from J, leaving 12 bases between. The CDR3 coding sequence is TGTGCCAGCAGTACCTCGACGGGGGGCTACACCTTC. This gives the protein CASSTSTGGYTF.

This clonotype was found a few times. J is TRBJ2-7 and V is TRBV5-1, with D tentatively TRBD1 (5 bases). This CDR3 is built from 15 residues. The germline gives CDR1 SGHRS, CDR2 YFSETQ. V dropped 4 bases and J dropped 0 bases, with 14 bases sitting between them. This CDR3 reads CASSPRQSSSYEQYF. The CDR3 DNA is TGCGCCAGCAGCCCCCGACAGTCGAGCTCCTACGAGCAGTACTTC.

Comment on this clonotype: This clone may be a read error of a much larger clone one base away. The J gene is TRBJ2-3, the V gene TRBV12-3 or TRBV12-4; D call uncertain. This CDR3 is 11 amino acids long. Trimming took 8 bases from V and 10 from J, leaving 13 bases between them. CDR3 residues: CASALWDAQYF. The DNA of the CDR3 is TGTGCCAGCGCACTTTGGGATGCGCAGTATTTT.

This clonotype was counted a few times. This sequence joins TRBV20-1 and TRBJ2-1, with 10 bases fitting TRBD2. CDR3 length equals 13 residues. Germline CDR1 DFQATT, CDR2 SNEGSKA (reference sequence). V was clipped by 4 bases and J by 8 bases; unmatched bases: 5. The CDR3 DNA follows: TGCAGTGCTAATAGCGGGAGGCACGATGAGCAGTTCTTC. It translates to CSANSGRHDEQFF.